These 30 T cell receptor beta chains were all obtained from the same sample, sequenced in a study of blood T cell repertoires in COVID-19. TCRdb's copy holds only in-frame clones and misses some; the assay was immunoSEQ multiplex PCR. The sample contains some 150,000 clones, 70% to 90% of which appear only once. The sample comprised peripheral blood. These receptors all come from an older woman with COVID-19, enrolled during active disease.

The V call is TRBV19, the J call TRBJ2-1; TRBD2 might be the D (5 bases). This CDR3 has 14 amino acids. Trimming took 5 bases from V and 6 from J, leaving 14 bases between them. Germline CDR1 LNHDA, CDR2 SQIVND (reference sequence). CDR3 region: CASSWAGNSNEQFF. CDR3 in DNA: TGTGCCAGTAGTTGGGCGGGTAACTCCAATGAGCAGTTCTTC. Filled out from reference TRBV19 and TRBJ2-1, the complete variable domain reads DGGITQSPKYLFRKEGQNVTLSCEQNLNHDAMYWYRQDPGQGLRLIYYSQIVNDFQKGDIAEGYSVSREKKESFPLTVTSAQKNPTAFYLCASSWAGNSNEQFFGPGTRLTVL.

This sequence joins TRBV4-1 and TRBJ1-5, with D perhaps TRBD1 (5 bases). The CDR3 consists of 16 residues. Trimming removed 0 bases from V and 4 bases from J, with 13 bases in between. CDR1 is MGHRA, CDR2 YSYEKL, per germline. This CDR3 is CASSQDRGGLNQPQHF. In DNA form, the CDR3 reads TGCGCCAGCAGCCAAGATCGGGGGGGTCTGAATCAGCCCCAGCATTTT.

The chain carries TRBV4-1 and TRBJ2-7, with TRBD1 as a possible D gene (5 bases). The CDR3 is 17 residues long. The germline V and J ends were trimmed by 0 bases and 2 bases, with 17 bases remaining between them. In germline, CDR1 is MGHRA, CDR2 YSYEKL. The CDR3 loop reads CASSQEGAFSLPYEQYF. CDR3 nucleotide sequence: TGCGCCAGCAGCCAAGAAGGGGCTTTCTCCCTTCCCTACGAGCAGTACTTC.

This chain joins TRBV3-1 (or the pseudogene TRBV3-2) and TRBJ1-2; D gene unclear. In germline, CDR1 is LGHDT, CDR2 YNNKEL (reference sequence). The CDR3 spans 13 residues. With 3 bases removed from V and 6 bases from J, the gap between germline ends came to 11 bases. The CDR3 sequence: CASSQRQGHGYTF. The CDR3 DNA sequence: TGTGCCAGCAGCCAGAGGCAAGGCCATGGCTACACCTTC.

CDR3: CASSVDGENTEAFF. The CDR3 coding sequence is TGTGCCAGCAGCGTAGACGGGGAGAACACTGAAGCTTTCTTT. This chain connects TRBV9 to TRBJ1-1; D remains unclear. Germline V gene data show CDR1 as SGDLS and CDR2 as YYNGEE. The CDR3 loop spans 14 amino acids. V lost 0 bases, J lost 1 base, and 7 bases lay in between. Combining the CDR3 with reference TRBV9 and TRBJ1-1 gives the whole variable domain DSGVTQTPKHLITATGQRVTLRCSPRSGDLSVYWYQQSLDQGLQFLIQYYNGEERAKGNILERFSAQQFPDLHSELNLSSLELGDSALYFCASSVDGENTEAFFGQGTRLTVV.

The V and J genes are TRBV18 and TRBJ2-7, with no clear D. The CDR3 runs 15 residues. Germline V gene lookup returns CDR1 KGHSH and CDR2 LQKENI. The V end lost 0 bases, the J end lost 0 bases, and 9 bases lay between the germline ends. The CDR3 nucleotides read TGTGCCAGCTCACCACCGTTTTCCAGCTCCTACGAGCAGTACTTC. It specifies CASSPPFSSSYEQYF.

The V call is TRBV15, the J call TRBJ1-3; TRBD1 agrees at 7 bases. Trimming at V came to 0 bases and at J to 4 bases, leaving 6 bases not matched to a gene. This CDR3 is 16 amino acids long. Germline V lookup: CDR1 LNHNV, CDR2 YYDKDF (reference sequence). CDR3 nucleotide sequence: TGTGCCACCAGCAGAGATCCCAGGGGGACGGGAAACACCATATATTTT. Translation: CATSRDPRGTGNTIYF.

The chain uses TRBV18 and TRBJ2-3; D remains unclear. The CDR3 has 13 residues. Germline loops: CDR1 KGHSH, CDR2 LQKENI. V dropped 0 bases and J dropped 6 bases, with 7 bases sitting between them. CDR3 in amino acids: CASSPPLVDTQYF. For the CDR3, the DNA is TGTGCCAGCTCACCACCTCTAGTGGATACGCAGTATTTT.

The rearrangement joins TRBV15 to TRBJ1-2, with D possibly being TRBD1 (6 bases). CDR1 and CDR2 (germline): LNHNV, YYDKDF (reference sequence). The CDR3 covers 11 residues. V was cut by 11 bases and J by 3 bases, with 10 bases left in between. This CDR3 reads CAFRQDYGYTF. The CDR3 DNA reads as TGTGCCTTTAGACAGGACTATGGCTACACCTTC.

A note on this clone: The same CDR3 also results from other DNA sequences found in this sample. The V and J genes are TRBV9 and TRBJ2-1; 11 bases match TRBD2. V trimming: 2 bases; J trimming: 4 bases; junction bases outside the gene matches: 2. The germline V gene has CDR1 SGDLS and CDR2 YYNGEE. This CDR3 region has 15 residues. The CDR3 sequence: CASSVSGGGYNEQFF. For the CDR3, the DNA is TGTGCCAGCAGCGTTAGCGGGGGGGGTTACAATGAGCAGTTCTTC.

The chain recombines TRBV11-1 with TRBJ1-2; D gene ambiguous. V was pared by 2 bases and J by 8 bases, with 15 bases between. Germline CDR1 SGHAT, CDR2 FQDESV (reference sequence). This CDR3 is 14 amino acids long. CDR3 coding DNA: TGTGCCAGCAGCTTATCAAGCGGCCCAACCGGCTACACCTTC. As protein: CASSLSSGPTGYTF.

The V call is TRBV25-1, the J call TRBJ2-7; TRBD1 matches at 9 bases. The trim removed 3 bases at V and 2 bases at J, leaving 8 bases unmatched. Per germline, CDR1 MGHDK and CDR2 SYGVNS. The CDR3 length is 16 residues. CDR3 DNA sequence: TGTGCCAGCAGTGAGGACAGGGGCCTTTCTCCCTACGAGCAGTACTTC. It codes for CASSEDRGLSPYEQYF.

V and J are TRBV10-3 and TRBJ1-1, with 8 bases matching TRBD1. This CDR3 is built from 15 residues. Germline lookup yields CDR1 ENHRY and CDR2 SYGVKD. Trimming at V came to 3 bases and at J to 3 bases, leaving 6 bases not matched to a gene. CDR3 DNA sequence: TGTGCCATCAGTGAATCAGGGGGCCCCTACACTGAAGCTTTCTTT. This sequence encodes CAISESGGPYTEAFF.

The chain has TRBV4-1 and TRBJ1-4; TRBD1 matches at 7 bases. CDR1 MGHRA and CDR2 YSYEKL come from the germline V gene. V dropped 2 bases and J dropped 5; count of bases not matched to a gene: 8. The CDR3 covers 16 residues. In DNA, the CDR3 is TGCGCCAGCAGCCAAATAGGGGACAGCAGAAATGAAAAACTGTTTTTT. Its translation: CASSQIGDSRNEKLFF.

The chain carries TRBV10-3 and TRBJ1-2; TRBD1 agrees at 10 bases. This CDR3 is built from 14 residues. CDR1 is ENHRY, CDR2 SYGVKD, per germline. Trimming at V came to 11 bases and at J to 8 bases, leaving 14 bases not matched to a gene. The CDR3 nucleotides read TGTGCCGCACACCCGGGACAGGGGCCGAGAGGCTACACCTTC. Its protein is CAAHPGQGPRGYTF.

V usage is TRBV7-9 and J usage is TRBJ1-2, with a possible D match to TRBD1 (6 bases). In germline, CDR1 is SEHNR, CDR2 FQNEAQ (reference sequence). The CDR3 is 15 residues long. The V end lost 5 bases, the J end lost 5 bases, and 18 bases lay between the germline ends. CDR3 DNA: TGTGCCAGCAGCCCACCCTTTATTACAGGGTATGGCTACACCTTC. It encodes CASSPPFITGYGYTF.

The chain has TRBV14 and TRBJ2-1, with 8 bases lining up with TRBD2. Per germline, CDR1 SGHDN and CDR2 FVKESK. This CDR3 is 13 amino acids long. V gave up 4 bases and J gave up 4 bases; unmatched junction bases: 0. CDR3 sequence: CASSLAGYNEQFF. In DNA form, the CDR3 reads TGTGCCAGCAGCCTAGCGGGGTACAATGAGCAGTTCTTC.

V is TRBV6-4 and J is TRBJ1-6; 8 bases match TRBD1. The CDR3 runs to 13 residues. V was clipped by 11 bases and J by 9 bases; unmatched bases: 9. Germline V gene lookup returns CDR1 MRHNA and CDR2 SNTAGT. This chain's CDR3 is CASSPGGPSPLHF. The CDR3 DNA reads TGTGCCTCCTCACCAGGGGGCCCTTCACCCCTCCACTTT.

The J gene is TRBJ2-3, the V gene TRBV5-1; tentatively, D is TRBD1 (6 bases). The CDR3 contains 14 residues. Between the trimmed V and J ends, which lost 6 bases and 1 base, there was a span of 12 bases. Germline assignment: CDR1 SGHRS and CDR2 YFSETQ. Here the CDR3 DNA reads TGCGCCAGCACTCTCTCAGGGGGCACAGATACGCAGTATTTT. As protein: CASTLSGGTDTQYF.

This rearrangement joins TRBV29-1 to TRBJ1-4; possibly TRBD1 for D (5 bases). The CDR3 sequence is 14 residues long. Germline V gene data show CDR1 as SQVTM and CDR2 as ANQGSEA. With 7 bases removed from V and 5 bases from J, the gap between germline ends came to 17 bases. The chain's CDR3 is CSAYRDLGNEKLFF. CDR3 DNA: TGCAGCGCCTATCGGGACTTAGGGAATGAAAAACTGTTTTTT.

The chain has TRBV27 and TRBJ1-1, with TRBD1 as a possible D gene (6 bases). Germline CDR1 MNHEY, CDR2 SMNVEV (reference sequence). The CDR3 runs 16 residues. Trimming took 5 bases from V and 0 from J, leaving 16 bases between them. CDR3 bases: TGTGCCAGCAGTGTAATCGCAGGGGAGCTGAACACTGAAGCTTTCTTT. Its translation is CASSVIAGELNTEAFF.

This chain joins TRBV3-1 (or the pseudogene TRBV3-2) and TRBJ2-4, with a weak D call TRBD2 (6 bases). The ends were cut back, 0 bases at V and 0 bases at J, with 12 bases in the middle. The CDR3 spans 17 residues. In germline, CDR1 is LGHDT, CDR2 YNNKEL (reference sequence). The CDR3 sequence is CASSQDKRGLAKNIQYF. The CDR3 coding sequence is TGTGCCAGCAGCCAAGATAAAAGGGGACTAGCCAAAAACATTCAGTACTTC.

The CDR3 region is CASSPAGGLNQPQHF. The CDR3 nucleotides read TGTGCCAGCTCACCTGCGGGGGGCCTGAATCAGCCCCAGCATTTT. The V call is TRBV18, the J call TRBJ1-5, with a weak D call TRBD1 (6 bases). This CDR3 spans 15 amino acids. Germline CDR1 and CDR2: KGHSH and LQKENI. Between the trimmed V and J ends, which lost 3 bases and 4 bases, there was a span of 13 bases.

The rearrangement uses TRBV29-1 and TRBJ2-4; 9 bases agree with TRBD1. CDR3 length: 13 residues. V dropped 3 bases and J dropped 9; count of bases not matched to a gene: 6. In germline, CDR1 is SQVTM, CDR2 ANQGSEA. For the CDR3, the DNA is TGCAGCGTTGAGAGACAGGGGGATGGCATTCAGTACTTC. Protein product: CSVERQGDGIQYF.

The rearrangement uses TRBV7-3 and TRBJ1-2; D possibly corresponds to TRBD1 (6 bases). Trimming stripped 2 bases from V and 2 bases from J, with 9 bases between. Germline CDR1 is SGHTA and CDR2 is FQGTGA. CDR3 length: 14 amino acids. The CDR3 DNA reads as TGTGCCAGCAGCTTATCCGGGACAAACTATGGCTACACCTTC. As protein: CASSLSGTNYGYTF.

This rearrangement joins TRBV6-1 to TRBJ1-6; D gene ambiguous. Trimming removed 3 bases from V and 3 bases from J, with 12 bases in between. Germline-derived CDR1 and CDR2 are MNHNS and SASEGT. This CDR3 spans 16 amino acids. The CDR3 is CASSDQTGSYNSPLHF. CDR3 nucleotides: TGTGCCAGCAGTGATCAAACCGGGAGCTATAATTCACCCCTCCACTTT.

The table lists this clone with a few counts. CDR3 sequence (DNA): TGTGCTAGTGGTTTGGTATCAAACACCGGGGAGCTGTTTTTT. Translated: CASGLVSNTGELFF. The chain combines TRBV12-5 with TRBJ2-2, with D uncertain. The CDR3 runs 14 residues. The V and J ends lost 0 bases and 2 bases respectively, with 4 bases between them. From germline, CDR1 is LGHNT and CDR2 FRNRAP.

The J gene is TRBJ2-4, the V gene TRBV11-2, with D perhaps TRBD2 (6 bases). Trimming left V 4 bases short and J 7 bases short, with 14 bases between. CDR3 size: 14 residues. Germline lookup yields CDR1 SGHAT and CDR2 FQNNGV. The CDR3 DNA sequence: TGTGCCAGCAGCTCCGGGACTTTGGGGAACATTCAGTACTTC. Protein sequence: CASSSGTLGNIQYF. Complete variable domain (other parts from reference TRBV11-2 and TRBJ2-4): EAGVAQSPRYKIIEKRQSVAFWCNPISGHATLYWYQQILGQGPKLLIQFQNNGVVDDSQLPKDRFSAERLKGVDSTLKIQPAKLEDSAVYLCASSSGTLGNIQYFGAGTRLSVL.

The chain employs TRBV12-3 or TRBV12-4 and TRBJ1-5; D uncertain. Trimming cost V 3 bases and J 6 bases, with 9 bases left between them. CDR3 size: 13 residues. This CDR3 is CASSFMGSQPQHF. The CDR3 DNA follows: TGTGCCAGCAGTTTTATGGGGAGTCAGCCCCAGCATTTT.

The chain couples TRBV4-3 to TRBJ2-1; the match to TRBD2 covers 8 bases. With V trimmed by 4 bases and J by 2 bases, 7 bases remained unmatched. CDR3 length: 16 amino acids. In germline, CDR1 is LGHNA, CDR2 YSLEER. The CDR3 bases are TGCGCCAGCAGCCCGTCAGCGGGGGAACCCTACAATGAGCAGTTCTTC. It translates to CASSPSAGEPYNEQFF.